Below, 20 T cell receptor beta chains from the same sample are listed, as sequenced in a study of PD-1 blockade in mismatch repair-deficient tumors. Assay: immunoSEQ multiplex PCR; the TCRdb copy retains only in-frame clones and omits some. Here the sample spans roughly 120,000 clones, 85% to 90% being singletons. The sequencing here drew on peripheral blood, taken 72 weeks after starting pembrolizumab. Receptors were obtained from an adult with mismatch repair-deficient cancer.

The chain combines TRBV9 with TRBJ2-5; 8 bases map to TRBD1. This CDR3 comprises 16 residues. V trimming: 0 bases; J trimming: 6 bases; junction bases outside the gene matches: 10. CDR1 and CDR2 from the germline V gene are SGDLS and YYNGEE. CDR3 in amino acids: CASSVASRTGLKTQYF. Written as DNA, the CDR3 is TGTGCCAGCAGCGTAGCTTCAAGGACAGGGTTGAAGACCCAGTACTTC.

As regards this clone: The same CDR3 can be traced to other DNA sequences in this sample. The chain has TRBV4-3 and TRBJ2-3, with 11 bases matching TRBD2. J lost 1 base, V lost 4 bases, and 1 base had no gene match. Germline CDR1 and CDR2: LGHNA and YSLEER. The CDR3 covers 15 residues. CDR3 sequence reads: CASSPGLAGTDTQYF. CDR3 nucleotide sequence: TGCGCCAGCAGCCCGGGACTAGCGGGCACAGATACGCAGTATTTT.

There are a few counts of this clone. The CDR3 nucleotides read TGTGCCAGCAGTTACACTAGCGGGTCCTACAATGAGCAGTTCTTC. Protein product: CASSYTSGSYNEQFF. V gene TRBV6-5 combines with J gene TRBJ2-1; 9 nucleotides match TRBD2. CDR3 size: 15 residues. J lost 1 base, V lost 2 bases, and 0 bases had no gene match. Per the germline V gene, CDR1 is MNHEY and CDR2 is SVGAGI.

This chain links TRBV15 with TRBJ2-3; possibly TRBD1 for D (5 bases). V was clipped by 2 bases and J by 2 bases, with 11 bases between them. The CDR3 extends over 15 amino acids. Germline V CDR1 and CDR2: LNHNV, YYDKDF (reference sequence). The CDR3 DNA sequence: TGTGCCACCAGCAGACGACAGCCTCACACAGATACGCAGTATTTT. This encodes CATSRRQPHTDTQYF.

The chain combines TRBV7-8 with TRBJ2-7; maybe TRBD2 (6 bases). The CDR3 spans 14 residues. Trimming stripped 7 bases from V and 5 bases from J, with 18 bases between. In germline, CDR1 is SGHVS, CDR2 FQNEAQ. The DNA for the CDR3 is TGTGCCAGCACCTTTAGAGGCGGGGACCACGAGCAGTACTTC. Translation gives CASTFRGGDHEQYF.

This clone was picked up one time. CDR3 bases: TGTGCCAGCAGCTCGGCGGGGGCAAACTATGGCTACACCTTC. Translated, it gives CASSSAGANYGYTF. V usage is TRBV7-9 and J usage is TRBJ1-2; possibly TRBD1 for D (6 bases). The CDR3 totals 14 residues. Germline CDR1 and CDR2: SEHNR and FQNEAQ (reference sequence). V gave up 4 bases and J gave up 2 bases, with 11 bases separating them. Drawing the rest from reference TRBV7-9 and TRBJ1-2, the complete variable domain is DTGVSQNPRHKITKRGQNVTFRCDPISEHNRLYWYRQTLGQGPEFLTYFQNEAQLEKSRLLSDRFSAERPKGSFSTLEIQRTEQGDSAMYLCASSSAGANYGYTFGSGTRLTVV.

The chain has TRBV7-9 and TRBJ1-1; TRBD1 matches at 7 bases. This CDR3 contains 16 residues. Per germline, CDR1 SEHNR and CDR2 FQNEAQ (reference sequence). Germline trimming cut 0 bases from V and 8 bases from J; bases unmatched to any gene: 12. In DNA, the CDR3 is TGTGCCAGCAGCTTAGCGCAGGCAGGGGGGGTCGGAGAAGCTTTCTTT. Amino acid sequence: CASSLAQAGGVGEAFF.

This chain links TRBV6-6 with TRBJ1-2; D remains unclear. The CDR3 covers 12 residues. The V gene lost 6 bases and the J gene lost 3 bases, with 8 bases spanning the gap. Germline assignment: CDR1 MNHNY and CDR2 SVGAGI (reference sequence). In nucleotides, the CDR3 is TGTGCCAGCAGCGAATCCGACTATGGCTACACCTTC. This codes for CASSESDYGYTF.

The V call is TRBV7-6, the J call TRBJ1-4; D perhaps matches TRBD1 (6 bases). V lost 5 bases, J lost 8 bases, and 18 bases lay in between. In germline, CDR1 is SGHVS, CDR2 FNYEAQ. This CDR3 is 15 amino acids long. Here the CDR3 reads CASSQRGDTGEKLFF. Written as DNA, the CDR3 is TGTGCCAGCAGCCAGCGGGGGGACACGGGCGAAAAACTGTTTTTT.

On this clone: Other DNA sequences from this sample encode an identical CDR3 as well. This chain connects TRBV11-2 to TRBJ2-7; 12 bases agree with TRBD2. The CDR3 runs to 14 residues. Trimming removed 5 bases from V and 4 bases from J; junction bases left unmatched: 3. Germline assignment: CDR1 SGHAT and CDR2 FQNNGV. CDR3 region: CASSLGLAGYEQYF. In nucleotides, the CDR3 is TGTGCCAGCAGCCTAGGACTAGCGGGGTACGAGCAGTACTTC.

This chain uses TRBV10-2 with TRBJ1-5; 10 nucleotides line up with TRBD1. CDR3 size: 15 residues. Germline CDR1 and CDR2: WSHSY and SAAADI. V lost 2 bases to trimming and J lost 7 bases; unmatched junction nucleotides: 5. The chain's CDR3 is CASSEEGQGRQPQHF. Written as DNA, the CDR3 is TGCGCCAGCAGTGAGGAGGGACAGGGGCGCCAGCCCCAGCATTTT.

CDR3 region: CASSEPRHDYGYTF. The CDR3 DNA is TGTGCCAGCAGTGAGCCTCGACATGACTATGGCTACACCTTC. The chain joins TRBV6-1 to TRBJ1-2; D is undetermined. In germline, CDR1 is MNHNS, CDR2 SASEGT. This CDR3 region has 14 residues. V lost 3 bases and J lost 3, with 11 bases in between.

V is TRBV14 and J is TRBJ2-1; 9 bases agree with TRBD2. Germline loops: CDR1 SGHDN, CDR2 FVKESK. The CDR3 has 16 residues. J was trimmed by 7 bases and V by 1 base; bases with no gene match: 8. This CDR3 reads CASSQAGLAGLNEQFF. The CDR3 DNA follows: TGTGCCAGCAGCCAAGCTGGGCTAGCGGGACTGAATGAGCAGTTCTTC. Full variable domain (rest looked up from reference TRBV14 and TRBJ2-1): EAGVTQFPSHSVIEKGQTVTLRCDPISGHDNLYWYRRVMGKEIKFLLHFVKESKQDESGMPNNRFLAERTGGTYSTLKVQPAELEDSGVYFCASSQAGLAGLNEQFFGPGTRLTVL.

The J gene is TRBJ2-2, the V gene TRBV6-5; D not certain. Trimming stripped 2 bases from V and 4 bases from J, with 8 bases between. This CDR3 spans 14 amino acids. Germline values: CDR1 MNHEY, CDR2 SVGAGI. In nucleotides, the CDR3 is TGTGCCAGCAGTTACCGCGGTGGCACCGGGGAGCTGTTTTTT. Translation gives CASSYRGGTGELFF.

The chain links TRBV5-5 to TRBJ2-1; D call uncertain. The CDR3 has 12 residues. Trimming cost V 4 bases and J 6 bases, with 8 bases left between them. Germline V gene data show CDR1 as SGHKS and CDR2 as YYEKEE (reference sequence). The CDR3 bases are TGTGCCAGCAGCCCAGTAGGCAATGAGCAGTTCTTC. Encoded protein: CASSPVGNEQFF.

V gene TRBV29-1 combines with J gene TRBJ2-2, with D perhaps TRBD2 (5 bases). Trimming pared 5 bases from V and 4 bases from J, leaving 8 bases between. Germline loops: CDR1 SQVTM, CDR2 ANQGSEA. CDR3 size: 12 residues. This chain's CDR3 is CSVRGLTGELFF. Written as DNA, the CDR3 is TGCAGCGTTCGAGGGCTCACCGGGGAGCTGTTTTTT.

The V gene is TRBV6-1, the J gene TRBJ2-7; perhaps TRBD1 as D (6 bases). The CDR3 consists of 12 residues. CDR1 is MNHNS, CDR2 SASEGT, per germline. V shed 8 bases and J shed 1 base, with 9 bases lying between them. The CDR3 sequence: CASGGQSYEQYF. The CDR3 nucleotides read TGTGCCAGCGGAGGACAGTCCTACGAGCAGTACTTC.

The rearrangement uses TRBV7-2 and TRBJ1-3; D ambiguous. There are 14 residues in the CDR3. Trimming stripped 7 bases from V and 0 bases from J, with 10 bases between. In germline, CDR1 is SGHTA, CDR2 FQGNSA. CDR3 nucleotide sequence: TGTGCCAGCAAAGTCCCCTTCTCTGGAAACACCATATATTTT. Its protein is CASKVPFSGNTIYF.

The V and J genes are TRBV28 and TRBJ2-5, with D maybe TRBD2 (6 bases). The CDR3 loop spans 14 amino acids. CDR1 and CDR2 (germline): MDHEN, SYDVKM. V lost 2 bases and J 6 bases, leaving 13 bases between the germline ends. The CDR3 coding sequence is TGTGCCAGCAGTTTAATTGACGGGGGACAGACCCAGTACTTC. Translated: CASSLIDGGQTQYF.

J is TRBJ2-2 and V is TRBV7-2, with D possibly TRBD1 on 5 matching bases. The V gene lost 6 bases and the J gene lost 1 base, with 12 bases spanning the gap. The CDR3 consists of 15 residues. Germline CDR1 is SGHTA and CDR2 is FQGNSA. CDR3 loop: CASRTVKLNTGELFF. CDR3 bases: TGTGCCAGCAGGACAGTGAAGCTGAACACCGGGGAGCTGTTTTTT.